This T cell receptor beta chain originates from a study of T cell responses to AZD1222 COVID-19 vaccine. Study outcomes and limitations: Researchers took repertoire samples only after the peak T cell response had come. Spike-specific TCR breadth and depth rose after two AZD1222 doses. Donors were mostly white British, more females; clonal diversity possibly underestimated.

Repertoires were generated with immunoSEQ multiplex PCR, while TCRdb's copy carries only in-frame clones and drops some. The sample consists of about 92,000 clones, about nine tenths of them appearing once. The CDR3 is 15 residues long. A word on this clone: Its antigen is undetermined.

The receptor comes from an adult in good health. Sequenced here: peripheral blood, sampled on day 0 of AZD1222 vaccination. The V gene is TRBV21-1, the J gene TRBJ2-1; TRBD1 is the table's D call and was not checked against the DNA. TRBV21-1 is flagged as a pseudogene. The CDR3, as DNA: TGTGCCAGCAGCAAAGCGCTCCCCCCCGGGACAGAGCAGTTCTTC. Encoded protein: CASSKALPPGTEQFF.